This entry is about one T cell receptor (beta chain). The sample originates from a study of T cells in Graves' hyperthyroidism and ophthalmopathy. What was amplified from RNA transcripts were TCR beta CDR3 regions. TCR CDR3 underwent first-round RT-PCR with the HTBI primer set. Using its own MiXCR run on the multiplex PCR reads, TCRdb lists one record per CDR3 protein. The table has hundreds of thousands of distinct CDR3 sequences, approximately 14% seen once; the top ten hold around 9.6%. Criteria for exclusion of patients were uncontrolled infection, other autoimmune disease, pregnancy or lactation. The V segment lost 8 bases and the J segment 6 bases; nucleotides outside the gene matches: 10. CDR3 size: 14 residues. CDR1 and CDR2 from the germline V gene are LNHDA and SQIVND (reference sequence).

The receptor was derived from a woman between 18 and 29 years old with Graves' hyperthyroidism. The chain couples TRBV19 to TRBJ1-5; 7 bases are a match to TRBD1. The sequencing sample was made of blood. CDR3 bases: TGTGCCAGTCAGACAGGGAGGTTGCCTCAGCCCCAGCATTTT. Encoded protein: CASQTGRLPQPQHF.